This TCR beta chain was identified during a study of regulatory T cells in long-lasting Graves disease. Study conclusions and caveats: Persistent Graves' patients had lower TCR diversity than newly diagnosed ones.

As for time point: newly diagnosed GD, antithyroid drugs for less than 3 months. Making the TCR library involved RNA that had been extracted from PBMCs. CDR3 length: 15 amino acids. Germline CDR1 reads SGHDT; CDR2 reads YYEEEE. Trimming removed 4 bases from V and 4 bases from J, with 17 bases in between. Sequencing libraries for TCR beta were prepared with iRepertoire HTBI primers and Arm-PCR of CDR3 regions. TCRdb reprocessed the multiplex PCR reads with MiXCR, giving one entry per CDR3 protein. Here the sample spans fewer than 650,000 distinct CDR3 sequences, about 16% being singletons. A note on this clonotype: Antigen unknown.

The sample was also linked to a second study, of T cells in Graves' hyperthyroidism and ophthalmopathy.

The sequence derives from a woman in her 30s with Graves disease. The V and J genes are TRBV5-6 and TRBJ1-2, with a tentative D call TRBD1 (5 bases). The material was peripheral blood mononuclear cells (PBMCs), obtained at new diagnosis, from a patient treated with antithyroid drugs. In nucleotides, the CDR3 is TGTGCCAGCAGCGACCGGGACCGTGGTGGCTATGGCTACACCTTC. This encodes CASSDRDRGGYGYTF.